The T cell receptor beta chain under discussion was sequenced for a study of blood T cell repertoires in COVID-19. Study in general: The study drew acute and convalescent COVID-19 samples from the United States, Italy and Spain.

Clones were sequenced by immunoSEQ multiplex PCR, and TCRdb holds only the in-frame ones, with some missing. The repertoire holds hundreds of thousands of clones, 80% to 90% seen once, with roughly 15% in the top ten. Only a few counts were recorded for this clone. The CDR3 sequence is 18 residues long. CDR1 and CDR2 (germline): LGHNA, YNFKEQ. The V and J ends lost 1 base and 4 bases, in that order; junction bases with no gene match: 12. Sequencing input: PBMCs or T cells enriched from blood (not recorded which). This receptor was obtained from a man between 18 and 35 years old who had recovered from COVID-19. The chain has TRBV4-2 and TRBJ2-7, with 11 bases fitting TRBD1. In nucleotides, the CDR3 is TGTGCCAGCAGCCAAGCCCGGACAGGGGGCGCTGGGATGTACGAGCAGTACTTC. This codes for CASSQARTGGAGMYEQYF.